This TCR beta chain was sequenced during a study of CD8 T cells in Susac syndrome (dated by TCRdb to about 2019). General notes on the study: Whether CD8+ T cell activation and differentiation in Susac syndrome was antigen driven was tested using repertoire sequencing.

Based on the germline V gene, the CDR1 and CDR2 sequences are SNHLY and FYNNEI. The CDR3, cysteine through phenylalanine, is 14 amino acids long. The DNA shown is the 42-base CDR3, in frame from base 1. V is trimmed back by 4 bases and J by 1 base, and the junction contains 0 bases that no gene match accounts for. This clonotype came up a few times. The antigen it binds to is not known. Base quality data are lacking; no much larger clone is found one base away. RNA was extracted using the RNeasy kit, and roughly 0.45 to 1 ug of the RNA was reverse transcribed with random hexamers. The immunoSEQ multiplex PCR assay, which covers 54 Vbeta and 13 Jbeta segments, was used to amplify TCR beta CDR3 regions. To correct PCR amplification bias, a synthetic template baseline was used for both primer optimization and computational correction. Under the source paper's analysis protocol: Reads were annotated to V, D and J genes per IMGT and analyzed with immunoSEQ Analyzer, keeping only productive sequences. To calculate clonality, Shannon entropy was normalized by log2 of the number of productive unique sequences and then subtracted from one. Public and private clones were assessed among the 100 most prevalent clones of each patient and control. A clone was defined as Susac-specific if it was absent from the healthy and MS cohorts, from some 980 published viral clones and from other ImmuneACCESS disease sequences. TCRdb itself trimmed the public reads at Q25 with fastp, ran MiXCR and retained productive beta chains. Each entry is one CDR3 protein sequence, shown with its most common DNA and genes. These V and J calls originate from TCRdb's pipeline instead of the authors' own analysis. The sample records 150,000 to 200,000 distinct CDR3 sequences, around 92% of which are singletons. The ten largest clones capture 0.065% to 0.1% of the sample.

Peripheral blood CD8+ and CD4+ T cells from healthy donors, Susac syndrome patients and multiple sclerosis patients were profiled using high-throughput TCR beta sequencing. Healthy donors were age- and sex-matched controls. Bulk CD8+ and CD4+ T cells were purified by magnetic negative isolation, while CD8+ TEMRA cells were enriched using FACS. Blood was collected in EDTA tubes and processed within 24 hours, with PBMCs isolated through density gradient centrifugation. PBMCs intended for TCR sequencing were frozen in liquid nitrogen and were later thawed in a 37 degrees C water bath. A purity of at least 90% was achieved for sorted or isolated CD4+, CD8+ and CD8+ TEMRA cells. General conclusions and limits of the study: The TCR sequencing and HLA analysis was acknowledged to have included a relatively small number of individuals.

Source material: CD4+ T cells from PBMCs. This receptor chain uses TRBV2 and TRBJ2-2, with 7 bases matching TRBD1. The sequence was collected from a human donor in good health. The nucleotide sequence is TGTGCCAGCAGTGGGACAGGGAACACCGGGGAGCTGTTTTTT. This gives the protein CASSGTGNTGELFF.